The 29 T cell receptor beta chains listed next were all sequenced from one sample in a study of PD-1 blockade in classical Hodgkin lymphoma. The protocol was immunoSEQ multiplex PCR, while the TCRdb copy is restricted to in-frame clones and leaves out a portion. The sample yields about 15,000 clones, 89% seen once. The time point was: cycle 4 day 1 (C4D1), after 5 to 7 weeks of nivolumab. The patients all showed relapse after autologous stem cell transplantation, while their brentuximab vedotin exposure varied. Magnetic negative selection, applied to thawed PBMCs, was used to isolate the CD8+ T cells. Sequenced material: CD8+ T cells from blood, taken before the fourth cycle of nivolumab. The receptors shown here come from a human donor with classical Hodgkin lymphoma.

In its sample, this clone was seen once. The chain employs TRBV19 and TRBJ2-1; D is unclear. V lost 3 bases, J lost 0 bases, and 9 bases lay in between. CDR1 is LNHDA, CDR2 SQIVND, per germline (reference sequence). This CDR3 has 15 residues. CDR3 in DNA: TGTGCCAGTAGTATCGGCCCCAGCTCCTACAATGAGCAGTTCTTC. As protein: CASSIGPSSYNEQFF.

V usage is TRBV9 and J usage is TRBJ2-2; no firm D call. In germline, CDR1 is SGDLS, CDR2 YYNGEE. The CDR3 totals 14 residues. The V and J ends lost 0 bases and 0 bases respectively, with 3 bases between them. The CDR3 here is CASSVVSNTGELFF. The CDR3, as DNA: TGTGCCAGCAGCGTAGTTTCGAACACCGGGGAGCTGTTTTTT.

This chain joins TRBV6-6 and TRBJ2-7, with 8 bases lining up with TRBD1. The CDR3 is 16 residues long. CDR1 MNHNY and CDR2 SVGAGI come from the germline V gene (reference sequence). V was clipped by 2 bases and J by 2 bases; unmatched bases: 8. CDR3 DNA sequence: TGTGCCAGCAGTTACCAGGACAGGGAAACGACCTACGAGCAGTACTTC. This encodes CASSYQDRETTYEQYF.

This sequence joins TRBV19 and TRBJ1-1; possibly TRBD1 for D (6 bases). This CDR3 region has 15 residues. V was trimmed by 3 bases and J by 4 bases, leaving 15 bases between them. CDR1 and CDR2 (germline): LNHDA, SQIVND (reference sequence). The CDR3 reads CASSMGAGSPTEAFF. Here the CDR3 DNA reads TGTGCCAGTAGTATGGGGGCAGGGTCGCCCACTGAAGCTTTCTTT.

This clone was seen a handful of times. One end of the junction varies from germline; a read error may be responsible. The CDR3 loop is CASSLDGTGPYNEQFF. In DNA form, the CDR3 reads TGTGCCAGCAGTTTAGACGGGACAGGTCCCTACAATGAGCAGTTCTTC. This sequence joins TRBV7-6 and TRBJ2-1, with TRBD1 matching 8 bases. CDR1 SGHVS and CDR2 FNYEAQ come from the germline V gene. The CDR3 length is 16 residues.

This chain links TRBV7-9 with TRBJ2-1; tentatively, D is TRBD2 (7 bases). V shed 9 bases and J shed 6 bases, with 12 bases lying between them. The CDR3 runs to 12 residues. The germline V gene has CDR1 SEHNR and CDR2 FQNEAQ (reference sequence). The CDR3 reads CARGGPGNEQFF. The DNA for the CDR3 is TGTGCCAGGGGGGGGCCCGGCAATGAGCAGTTCTTC.

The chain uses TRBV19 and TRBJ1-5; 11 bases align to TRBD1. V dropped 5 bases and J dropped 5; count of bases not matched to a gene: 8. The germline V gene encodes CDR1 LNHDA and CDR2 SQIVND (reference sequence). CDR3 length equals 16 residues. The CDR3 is CASSLWDRGGDQPQHF. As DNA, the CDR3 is TGTGCCAGTAGTCTCTGGGACAGGGGGGGGGATCAGCCCCAGCATTTT.

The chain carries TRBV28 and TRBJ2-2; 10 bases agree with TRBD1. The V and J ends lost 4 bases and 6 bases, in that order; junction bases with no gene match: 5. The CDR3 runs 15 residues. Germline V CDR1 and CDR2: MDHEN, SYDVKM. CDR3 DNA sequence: TGTGCCAGCAGTTCCGACAGGGGGCAAGCCGGGGAGCTGTTTTTT. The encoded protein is CASSSDRGQAGELFF. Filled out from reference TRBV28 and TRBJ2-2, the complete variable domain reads DVKVTQSSRYLVKRTGEKVFLECVQDMDHENMFWYRQDPGLGLRLIYFSYDVKMKEKGDIPEGYSVSREKKERFSLILESASTNQTSMYLCASSSDRGQAGELFFGEGSRLTVL.

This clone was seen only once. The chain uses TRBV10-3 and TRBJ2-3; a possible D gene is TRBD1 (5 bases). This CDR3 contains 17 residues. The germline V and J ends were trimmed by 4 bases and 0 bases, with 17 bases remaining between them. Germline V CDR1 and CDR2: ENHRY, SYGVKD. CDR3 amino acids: CAISVTQGMASTDTQYF. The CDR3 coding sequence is TGTGCCATCAGTGTTACCCAGGGCATGGCGAGCACAGATACGCAGTATTTT.

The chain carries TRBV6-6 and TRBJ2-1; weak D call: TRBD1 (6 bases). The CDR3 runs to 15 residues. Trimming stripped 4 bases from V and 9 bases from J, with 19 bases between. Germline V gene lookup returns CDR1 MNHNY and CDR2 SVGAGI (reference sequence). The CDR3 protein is CASSFRRGLGSEQFF. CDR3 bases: TGTGCCAGCAGTTTTCGCAGGGGTCTGGGAAGTGAGCAGTTCTTC.

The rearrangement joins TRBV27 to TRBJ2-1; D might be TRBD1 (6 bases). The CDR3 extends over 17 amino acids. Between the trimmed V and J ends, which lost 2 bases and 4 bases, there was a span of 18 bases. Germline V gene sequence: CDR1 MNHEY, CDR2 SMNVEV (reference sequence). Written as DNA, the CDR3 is TGTGCCAGCAGTTTACCTGCAGGTTCGGGACATTACAATGAGCAGTTCTTC. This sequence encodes CASSLPAGSGHYNEQFF.

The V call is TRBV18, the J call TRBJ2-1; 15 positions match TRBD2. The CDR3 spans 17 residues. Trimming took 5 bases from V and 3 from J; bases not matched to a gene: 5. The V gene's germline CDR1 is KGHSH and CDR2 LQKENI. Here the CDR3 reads CASSTGTSGGYYNEQFF. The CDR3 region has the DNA TGTGCCAGCTCAACCGGGACTAGCGGGGGGTACTACAATGAGCAGTTCTTC.

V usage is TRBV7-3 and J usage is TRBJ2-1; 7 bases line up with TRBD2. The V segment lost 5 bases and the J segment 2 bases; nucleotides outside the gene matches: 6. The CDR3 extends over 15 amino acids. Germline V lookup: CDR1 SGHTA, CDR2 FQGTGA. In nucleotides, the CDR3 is TGTGCCAGCAGCCCTCAGCGGGACGCCTACAATGAGCAGTTCTTC. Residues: CASSPQRDAYNEQFF.

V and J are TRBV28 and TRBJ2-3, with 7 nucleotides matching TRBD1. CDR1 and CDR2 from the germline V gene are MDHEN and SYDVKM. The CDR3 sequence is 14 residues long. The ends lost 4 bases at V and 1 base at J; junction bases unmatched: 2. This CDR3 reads CASSWDSRTDTQYF. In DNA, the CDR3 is TGTGCCAGCAGTTGGGACAGTCGCACAGATACGCAGTATTTT.

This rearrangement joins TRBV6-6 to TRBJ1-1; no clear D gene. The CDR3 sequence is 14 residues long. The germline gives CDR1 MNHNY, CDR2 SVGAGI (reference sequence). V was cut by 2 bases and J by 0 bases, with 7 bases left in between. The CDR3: CASSYLGLNTEAFF. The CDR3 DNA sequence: TGTGCCAGCAGTTACCTAGGGTTGAACACTGAAGCTTTCTTT.

CDR3 region: CASSLYWGRNTGELFF. CDR3 in DNA: TGTGCCAGCAGTTTATATTGGGGGAGGAACACCGGGGAGCTGTTTTTT. J is TRBJ2-2 and V is TRBV27; D may match TRBD1 or TRBD2 (5 bases each). V lost 1 base and J lost 1, with 10 bases in between. The CDR3 consists of 16 residues. The germline V gene has CDR1 MNHEY and CDR2 SMNVEV (reference sequence).

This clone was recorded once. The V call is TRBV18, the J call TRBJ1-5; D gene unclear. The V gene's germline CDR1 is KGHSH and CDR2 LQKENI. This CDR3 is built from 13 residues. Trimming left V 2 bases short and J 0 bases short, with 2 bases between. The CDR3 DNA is TGTGCCAGCTCACCAGATAGCAATCAGCCCCAGCATTTT. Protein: CASSPDSNQPQHF.

The CDR3 coding sequence is TGTGCCACCGGACCCCTTGCAACTAATGAAAAACTGTTTTTT. Residues: CATGPLATNEKLFF. V gene TRBV15 combines with J gene TRBJ1-4, with D unresolved. This CDR3 has 14 residues. Trimming cost V 8 bases and J 0 bases, with 10 bases left between them. In germline, CDR1 is LNHNV, CDR2 YYDKDF (reference sequence).

CDR3 DNA sequence: TGCGCCAGTCGACCACGGGGACGGGGGTACGAGCAGTACTTC. Translating it yields CASRPRGRGYEQYF. The chain recombines TRBV10-2 with TRBJ2-7; D may be TRBD2 (6 bases). In germline, CDR1 is WSHSY, CDR2 SAAADI. This CDR3 is 14 amino acids long. Between the trimmed V and J ends, which lost 9 bases and 4 bases, there was a span of 19 bases.

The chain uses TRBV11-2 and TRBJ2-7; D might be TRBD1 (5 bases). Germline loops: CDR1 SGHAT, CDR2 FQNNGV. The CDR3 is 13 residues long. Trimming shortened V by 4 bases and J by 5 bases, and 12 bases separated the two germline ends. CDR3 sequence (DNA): TGTGCCAGCAGCTCCCATGTCAGGGACGAGCAGTACTTC. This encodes CASSSHVRDEQYF. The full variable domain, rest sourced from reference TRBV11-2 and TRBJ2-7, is EAGVAQSPRYKIIEKRQSVAFWCNPISGHATLYWYQQILGQGPKLLIQFQNNGVVDDSQLPKDRFSAERLKGVDSTLKIQPAKLEDSAVYLCASSSHVRDEQYFGPGTRLTVT.

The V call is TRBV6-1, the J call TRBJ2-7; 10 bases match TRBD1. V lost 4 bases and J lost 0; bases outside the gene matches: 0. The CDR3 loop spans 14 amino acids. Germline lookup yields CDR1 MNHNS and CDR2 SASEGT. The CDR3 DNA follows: TGTGCCAGCAGTGGGACAGGGGGCTCCTACGAGCAGTACTTC. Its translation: CASSGTGGSYEQYF.

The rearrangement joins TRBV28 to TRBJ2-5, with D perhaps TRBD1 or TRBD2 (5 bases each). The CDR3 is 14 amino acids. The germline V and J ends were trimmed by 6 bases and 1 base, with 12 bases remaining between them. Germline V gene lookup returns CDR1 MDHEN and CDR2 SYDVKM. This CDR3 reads CASSHYGGQETQYF. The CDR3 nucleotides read TGTGCCAGCAGCCATTATGGGGGCCAAGAGACCCAGTACTTC.

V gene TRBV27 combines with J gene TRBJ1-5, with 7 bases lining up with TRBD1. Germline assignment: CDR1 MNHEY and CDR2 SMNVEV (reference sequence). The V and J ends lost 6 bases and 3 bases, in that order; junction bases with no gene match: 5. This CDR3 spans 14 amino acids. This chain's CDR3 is CASSLTGFNQPQHF. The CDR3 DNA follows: TGTGCCAGCAGCTTGACAGGGTTCAATCAGCCCCAGCATTTT.

DNA for the CDR3: TGTGCCAGCAGTGACGGCATATCGAGCTCTGGAAACACCATATATTTT. Protein: CASSDGISSSGNTIYF. The J gene is TRBJ1-3, the V gene TRBV6-4; D gene unclear. Germline V gene lookup returns CDR1 MRHNA and CDR2 SNTAGT. The CDR3 loop spans 16 amino acids. Trimming removed 2 bases from V and 0 bases from J, with 11 bases in between.

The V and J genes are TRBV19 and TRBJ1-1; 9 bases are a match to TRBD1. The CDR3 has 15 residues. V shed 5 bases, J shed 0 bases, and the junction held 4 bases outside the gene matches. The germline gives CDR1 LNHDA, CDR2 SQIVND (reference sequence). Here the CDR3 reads CASSGGTGMNTEAFF. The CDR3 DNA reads TGTGCCAGTAGTGGGGGGACAGGGATGAACACTGAAGCTTTCTTT.

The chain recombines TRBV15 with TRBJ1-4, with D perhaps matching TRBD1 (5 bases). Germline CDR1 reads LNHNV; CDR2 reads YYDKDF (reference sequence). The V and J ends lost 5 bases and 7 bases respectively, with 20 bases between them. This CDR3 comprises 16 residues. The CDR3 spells CATSPRDSLGGEKLFF. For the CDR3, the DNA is TGTGCCACCAGCCCACGCGACAGTCTCGGCGGTGAAAAACTGTTTTTT.

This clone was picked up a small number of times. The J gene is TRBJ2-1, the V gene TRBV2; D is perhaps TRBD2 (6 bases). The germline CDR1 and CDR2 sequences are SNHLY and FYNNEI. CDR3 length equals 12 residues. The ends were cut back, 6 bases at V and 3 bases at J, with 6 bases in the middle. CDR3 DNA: TGTGCCAGCAGGCGGGGCTACAATGAGCAGTTCTTC. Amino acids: CASRRGYNEQFF.

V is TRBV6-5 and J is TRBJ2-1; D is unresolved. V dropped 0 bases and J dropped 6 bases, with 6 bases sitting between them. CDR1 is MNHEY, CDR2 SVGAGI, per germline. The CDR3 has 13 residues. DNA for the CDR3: TGTGCCAGCAGTTACTCCGGACCCAATGAGCAGTTCTTC. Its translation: CASSYSGPNEQFF.

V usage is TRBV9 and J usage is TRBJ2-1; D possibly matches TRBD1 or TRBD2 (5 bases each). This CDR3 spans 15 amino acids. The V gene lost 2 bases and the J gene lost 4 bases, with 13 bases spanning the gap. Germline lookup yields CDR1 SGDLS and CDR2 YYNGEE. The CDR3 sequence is CASSVSGTQYNEQFF. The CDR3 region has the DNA TGTGCCAGCAGCGTTTCCGGGACGCAGTACAATGAGCAGTTCTTC.